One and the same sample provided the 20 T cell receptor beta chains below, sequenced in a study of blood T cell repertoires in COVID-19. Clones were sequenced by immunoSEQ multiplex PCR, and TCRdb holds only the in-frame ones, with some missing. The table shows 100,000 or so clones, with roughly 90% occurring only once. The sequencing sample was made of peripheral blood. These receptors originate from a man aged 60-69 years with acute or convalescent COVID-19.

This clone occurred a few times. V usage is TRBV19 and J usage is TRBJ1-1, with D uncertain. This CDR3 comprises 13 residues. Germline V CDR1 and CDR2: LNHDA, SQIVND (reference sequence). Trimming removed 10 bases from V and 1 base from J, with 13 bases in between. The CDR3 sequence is CATLAAQNTEAFF. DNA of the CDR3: TGTGCCACCTTGGCGGCTCAGAACACTGAAGCTTTCTTT.

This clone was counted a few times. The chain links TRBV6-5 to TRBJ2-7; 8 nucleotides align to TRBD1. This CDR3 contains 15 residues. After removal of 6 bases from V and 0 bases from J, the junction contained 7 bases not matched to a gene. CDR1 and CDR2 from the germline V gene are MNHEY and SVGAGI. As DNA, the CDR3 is TGTGCCAGCAGCCCCGGGACAGGCTTCTCCTACGAGCAGTACTTC. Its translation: CASSPGTGFSYEQYF.

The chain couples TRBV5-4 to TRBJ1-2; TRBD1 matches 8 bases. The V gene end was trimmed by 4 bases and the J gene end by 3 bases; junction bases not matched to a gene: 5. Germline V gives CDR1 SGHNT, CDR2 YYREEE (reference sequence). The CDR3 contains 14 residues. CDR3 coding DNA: TGTGCCAGCAGCCGGACAGGGTTTGACTATGGCTACACCTTC. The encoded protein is CASSRTGFDYGYTF.

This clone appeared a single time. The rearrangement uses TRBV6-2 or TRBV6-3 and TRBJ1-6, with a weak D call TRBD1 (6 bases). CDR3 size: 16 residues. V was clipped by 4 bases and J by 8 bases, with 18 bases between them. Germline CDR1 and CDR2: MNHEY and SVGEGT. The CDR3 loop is CASSSTNQGPHSPLHF. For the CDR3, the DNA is TGTGCCAGCAGTTCCACGAACCAGGGGCCTCATTCACCCCTCCACTTT.

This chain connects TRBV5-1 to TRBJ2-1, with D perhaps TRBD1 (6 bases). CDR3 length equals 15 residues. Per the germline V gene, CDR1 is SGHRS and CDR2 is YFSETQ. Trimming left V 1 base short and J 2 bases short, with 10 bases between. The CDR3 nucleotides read TGCGCCAGCAGCTTGAGCGGACAGCCCTACAATGAGCAGTTCTTC. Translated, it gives CASSLSGQPYNEQFF.

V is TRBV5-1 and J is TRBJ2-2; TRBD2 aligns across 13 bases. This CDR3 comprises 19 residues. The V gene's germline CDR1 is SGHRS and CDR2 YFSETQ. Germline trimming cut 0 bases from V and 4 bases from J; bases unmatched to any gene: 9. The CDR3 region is CASSLELRLAGGSTGELFF. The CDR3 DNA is TGCGCCAGCAGCTTGGAACTGAGACTAGCGGGGGGAAGCACCGGGGAGCTGTTTTTT.

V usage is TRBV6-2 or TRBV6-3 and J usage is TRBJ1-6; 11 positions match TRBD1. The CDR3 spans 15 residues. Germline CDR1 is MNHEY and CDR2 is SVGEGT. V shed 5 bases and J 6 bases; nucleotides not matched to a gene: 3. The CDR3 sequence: CASSPGQGANSPLHF. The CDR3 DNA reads TGTGCCAGCAGTCCCGGACAGGGGGCTAATTCACCCCTCCACTTT.

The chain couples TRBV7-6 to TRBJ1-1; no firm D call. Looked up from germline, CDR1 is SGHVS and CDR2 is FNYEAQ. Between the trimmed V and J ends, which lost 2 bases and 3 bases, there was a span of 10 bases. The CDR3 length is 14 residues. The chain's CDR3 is CASSLSGRDTEAFF. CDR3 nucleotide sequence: TGTGCCAGCAGCTTAAGTGGTCGGGACACTGAAGCTTTCTTT. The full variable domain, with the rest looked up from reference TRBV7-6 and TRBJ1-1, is GAGVSQSPRYKVTKRGQDVALRCDPISGHVSLYWYRQALGQGPEFLTYFNYEAQQDKSGLPNDRFSAERPEGSISTLTIQRTEQRDSAMYRCASSLSGRDTEAFFGQGTRLTVV.

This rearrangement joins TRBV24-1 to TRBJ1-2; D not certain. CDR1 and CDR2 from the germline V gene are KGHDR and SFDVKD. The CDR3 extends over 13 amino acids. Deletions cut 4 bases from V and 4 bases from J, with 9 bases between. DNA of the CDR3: TGTGCCACCAGTGAGGGCAGACGCTATGGCTACACCTTC. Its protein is CATSEGRRYGYTF.

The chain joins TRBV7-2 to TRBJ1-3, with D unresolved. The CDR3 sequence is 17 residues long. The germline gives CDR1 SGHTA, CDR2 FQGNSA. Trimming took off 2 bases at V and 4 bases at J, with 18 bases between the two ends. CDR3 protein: CASSLRVSPTGGNTIYF. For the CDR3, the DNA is TGTGCCAGCAGCTTACGTGTCTCACCCACGGGGGGAAACACCATATATTTT.

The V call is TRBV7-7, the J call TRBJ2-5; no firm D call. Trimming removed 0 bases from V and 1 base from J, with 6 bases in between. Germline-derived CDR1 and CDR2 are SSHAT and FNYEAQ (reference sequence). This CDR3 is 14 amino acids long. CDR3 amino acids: CASSLAATQETQYF. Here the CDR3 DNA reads TGTGCCAGCAGCTTAGCGGCAACCCAAGAGACCCAGTACTTC.

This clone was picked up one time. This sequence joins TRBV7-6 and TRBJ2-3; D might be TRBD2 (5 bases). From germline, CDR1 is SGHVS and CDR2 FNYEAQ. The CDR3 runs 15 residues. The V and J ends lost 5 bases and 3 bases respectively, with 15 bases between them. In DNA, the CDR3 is TGTGCCAGCAGCCCACTTCCTAGCACTACAGATACGCAGTATTTT. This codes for CASSPLPSTTDTQYF.

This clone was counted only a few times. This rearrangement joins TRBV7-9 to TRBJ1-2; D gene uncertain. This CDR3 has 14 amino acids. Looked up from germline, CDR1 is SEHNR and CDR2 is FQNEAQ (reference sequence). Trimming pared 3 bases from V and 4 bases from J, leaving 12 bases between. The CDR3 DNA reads TGTGCCAGCAGCTTGGTGGGGAGTGGCTATGGCTACACCTTC. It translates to CASSLVGSGYGYTF.

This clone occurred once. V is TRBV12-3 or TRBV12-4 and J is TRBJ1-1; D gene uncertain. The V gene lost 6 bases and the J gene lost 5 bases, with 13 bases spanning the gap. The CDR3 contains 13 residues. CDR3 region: CASRGDVMTEAFF. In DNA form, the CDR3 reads TGTGCCAGCAGGGGCGACGTAATGACTGAAGCTTTCTTT.

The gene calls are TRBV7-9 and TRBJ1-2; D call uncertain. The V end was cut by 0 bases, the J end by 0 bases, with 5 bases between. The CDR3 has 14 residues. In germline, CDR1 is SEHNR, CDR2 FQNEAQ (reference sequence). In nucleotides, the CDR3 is TGTGCCAGCAGCTTAGCCCGGGCTAACTATGGCTACACCTTC. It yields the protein CASSLARANYGYTF.

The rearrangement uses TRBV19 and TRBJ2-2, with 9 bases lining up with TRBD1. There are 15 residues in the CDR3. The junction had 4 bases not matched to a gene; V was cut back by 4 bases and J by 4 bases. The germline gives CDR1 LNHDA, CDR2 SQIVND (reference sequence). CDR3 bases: TGTGCCAGTAGTAAGGGACAGGGACGCACCGGGGAGCTGTTTTTT. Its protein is CASSKGQGRTGELFF.

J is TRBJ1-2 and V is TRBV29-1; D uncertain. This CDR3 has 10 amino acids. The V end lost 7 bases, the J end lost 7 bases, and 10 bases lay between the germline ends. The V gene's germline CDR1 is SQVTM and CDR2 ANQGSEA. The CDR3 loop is CSAYSTGYTF. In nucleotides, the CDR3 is TGCAGCGCCTACAGTACTGGCTACACCTTC.

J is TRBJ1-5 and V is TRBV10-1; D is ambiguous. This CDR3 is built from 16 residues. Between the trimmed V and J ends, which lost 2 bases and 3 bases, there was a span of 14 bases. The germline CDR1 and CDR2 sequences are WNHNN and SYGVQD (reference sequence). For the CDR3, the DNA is TGCGCCAGCAGTGAGAGGCCTGGTCGGGTCAATCAGCCCCAGCATTTT. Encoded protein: CASSERPGRVNQPQHF.

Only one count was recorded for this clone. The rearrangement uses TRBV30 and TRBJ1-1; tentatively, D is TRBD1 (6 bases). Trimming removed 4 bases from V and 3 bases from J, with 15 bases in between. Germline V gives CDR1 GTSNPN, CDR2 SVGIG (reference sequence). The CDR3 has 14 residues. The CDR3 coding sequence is TGTGCCTGGACCTTGACAGGTGCGTACACTGAAGCTTTCTTT. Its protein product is CAWTLTGAYTEAFF.

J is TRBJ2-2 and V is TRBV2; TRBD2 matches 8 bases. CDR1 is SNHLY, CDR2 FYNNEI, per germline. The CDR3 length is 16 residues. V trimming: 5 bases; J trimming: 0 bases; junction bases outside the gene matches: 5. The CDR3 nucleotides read TGTGCCAGCAGTCAAATAGCGGGGACGAACACCGGGGAGCTGTTTTTT. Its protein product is CASSQIAGTNTGELFF.